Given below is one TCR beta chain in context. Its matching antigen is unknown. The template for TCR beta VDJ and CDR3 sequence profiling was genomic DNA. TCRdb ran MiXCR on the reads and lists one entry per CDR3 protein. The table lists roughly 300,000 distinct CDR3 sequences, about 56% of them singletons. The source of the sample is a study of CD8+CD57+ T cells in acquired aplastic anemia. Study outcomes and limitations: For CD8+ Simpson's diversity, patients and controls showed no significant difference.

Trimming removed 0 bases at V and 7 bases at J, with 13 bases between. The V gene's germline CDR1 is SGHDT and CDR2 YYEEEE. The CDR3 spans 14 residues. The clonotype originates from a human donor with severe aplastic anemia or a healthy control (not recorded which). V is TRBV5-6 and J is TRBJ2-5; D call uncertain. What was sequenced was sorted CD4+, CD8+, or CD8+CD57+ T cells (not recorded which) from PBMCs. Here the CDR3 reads CASSLAALVGTQYF. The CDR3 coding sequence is TGTGCCAGCAGCTTGGCCGCGCTGGTGGGGACCCAGTACTTC.